This TCR beta chain was observed in a study of blood T cell repertoires in COVID-19 (TCRdb year 2020). With respect to the entire study: Samples covering the acute and convalescent phases of COVID-19 were provided by collaborators in the United States, Italy and Spain. The prospective study material was composed of cDNA or gDNA derived from T cells, B-cell-depleted T cells, or PBMCs. The dataset comprised deeply sampled blood TCRbeta repertoires from subjects exposed to, actively infected with, or recovered from COVID-19. The repertoires were released in a freely available public database meant as a resource for research on the immune response to SARS-CoV-2. Samples came from the ongoing ImmuneRACE study (first 160 participants) plus 1,254 subjects from 6 global collaborators. The sample metadata nearly always contained a de-identified subject ID, COVID-19 status, age in years and sex. Where available, HLA class I and class II types were obtained from metadata supplied by the sample provider rather than from assay-based typing. On the study overall, not on this receptor specifically: How much clinical and demographic metadata was included differed by source and by participant, and the metadata was provided uncurated.

Whole blood was collected in K2EDTA tubes by collaborating institutions according to the institutions' own protocols. For TCRbeta analysis, collaborator samples were shipped as frozen whole blood, as isolated PBMCs, or as DNA extracted from either sample type. Note on this clone: Its target antigen remains unknown. No base quality values were provided; no much bigger clone lies one nucleotide off.

The immunoSEQ Assay, a bias-controlled multiplex PCR, was used to amplify TCRbeta CDR3 regions from genomic DNA. Under the source paper's analysis protocol: Within the assay, amplification of reference gene primers was used to estimate how many nucleated cells each sample contained. To quantify the absolute abundance of each unique TCRbeta CDR3 rearrangement, sequence reads were collapsed and filtered. For each sample, productive Simpson clonality was calculated by taking the square root of Simpson's diversity index across productive rearrangements. As stored in TCRdb, this immuneACCESS dataset retains in-frame rearrangements with V and J assigned. A fraction of the clones does not appear; measured against another copy, unresolved V genes explain less than half of the discrepancy, and the remainder lacks a known reason. V and J calls plus clone size are reproduced from that table; the DNA served to infer D and trimming. For this sample there are around 63,000 clones; about 91% appear just once. The ten largest account for around 18% of the sample.

Relative to germline, V is 0 bases shorter and J is 7 bases shorter, with 15 bases between their ends. CDR1 and CDR2, looked up from the germline V gene, are SGHTA and FQGTGA. The CDR3 covers 16 residues, taking in both the cysteine and the phenylalanine. The sequence is cut down to CDR3 DNA, 48 bases in frame from base 1. Material for sequencing was peripheral blood. The chain joins TRBV7-3 to TRBJ2-2, and perhaps TRBD1 as D gene, on 6 matching bases. This TCR derives from a woman at least 80 years old with active COVID-19. The CDR3 has the sequence CASSLTTGLGNGELFF. The DNA sequence is TGTGCCAGCAGCTTAACCACAGGGTTAGGGAACGGGGAGCTGTTTTTT.